Presented here are 26 T cell receptor beta chains from one specimen sequenced in a study of CD8 T cells in Susac syndrome. Random hexamers were used to reverse transcribe 0.5 to 1 ug of RNA. Via MiXCR, TCRdb re-called the immunoSEQ multiplex PCR reads, giving one row per CDR3 protein. Of approximately 100,000 distinct CDR3 sequences listed, about 93% are singletons. Sequenced sample: CD4+ T cells from PBMCs. All receptors derive from a human donor in good health.

In regard to this clonotype: Germline is not matched at one junction end, which may reflect a read error. The chain's CDR3 is CASRVGDSPGANVLTF. The CDR3 region has the DNA TGCGCCAGCCGGGTGGGGGACTCCCCTGGGGCCAACGTCCTGACTTTC. The chain recombines TRBV19 with TRBJ2-6; tentatively, D is TRBD2 (6 bases). Germline V CDR1 and CDR2: LNHDA, SQIVND (reference sequence). The CDR3 is 16 amino acids.

This clonotype is a singleton in its sample. V is TRBV27 and J is TRBJ2-2, with 7 bases aligning to TRBD2. Trimming removed 4 bases from V and 2 bases from J; junction bases left unmatched: 1. This CDR3 is 14 amino acids long. From germline, CDR1 is MNHEY and CDR2 SMNVEV (reference sequence). The CDR3 spells CASSWGLNTGELFF. As DNA, the CDR3 is TGTGCCAGCAGTTGGGGACTAAACACCGGGGAGCTGTTTTTT.

The DNA for the CDR3 is TGTGCCAGCAGCTCCCTCCACGAGCAGTACTTC. Translation: CASSSLHEQYF. V gene TRBV11-1 combines with J gene TRBJ2-7; D gene ambiguous. CDR1 is SGHAT and CDR2 is FQDESV in the germline V gene (reference sequence). This CDR3 is 11 amino acids long. V lost 4 bases and J lost 5, with 6 bases in between. The complete variable domain, with remaining parts taken from reference TRBV11-1 and TRBJ2-7, reads EAEVAQSPRYKITEKSQAVAFWCDPISGHATLYWYRQILGQGPELLVQFQDESVVDDSQLPKDRFSAERLKGVDSTLKIQPAELGDSAMYLCASSSLHEQYFGPGTRLTVT.

V usage is TRBV7-3 and J usage is TRBJ2-5; TRBD1 might be the D (5 bases). Deletions cut 5 bases from V and 9 bases from J, with 10 bases between. The CDR3 totals 11 residues. Germline CDR1 and CDR2: SGHTA and FQGTGA. The CDR3 coding sequence is TGTGCCAGCAGCCTTCAGGGTCCCCAGTACTTC. Its protein is CASSLQGPQYF.

The chain combines TRBV6-6 with TRBJ2-7; D tentatively fits TRBD1 or TRBD2 (5 bases each). Germline CDR1 and CDR2: MNHNY and SVGAGI (reference sequence). Trimming removed 5 bases at V and 3 bases at J, with 17 bases between. The CDR3 loop spans 15 amino acids. The DNA for the CDR3 is TGTGCCAGCAGTCCTGATCTTGGGGACGGCTACGAGCAGTACTTC. Translated, it gives CASSPDLGDGYEQYF.

The chain carries TRBV20-1 and TRBJ1-1, with D possibly matching TRBD1 (5 bases). V was trimmed by 8 bases and J by 1 base, leaving 17 bases between them. The CDR3 covers 14 residues. CDR1 and CDR2 (germline): DFQATT, SNEGSKA (reference sequence). Here the CDR3 DNA reads TGCAGTCCTCTCCCGGGGCGACCGAACACTGAAGCTTTCTTT. This encodes CSPLPGRPNTEAFF.

This chain uses TRBV20-1 with TRBJ1-5; maybe TRBD1 (6 bases). Germline assignment: CDR1 DFQATT and CDR2 SNEGSKA (reference sequence). Trimming shortened V by 1 base and J by 4 bases, and 17 bases separated the two germline ends. The CDR3 is made up of 16 amino acids. The CDR3 protein is CSARVAGARRNQPQHF. Here the CDR3 DNA reads TGCAGTGCTAGAGTGGCAGGGGCAAGGCGTAATCAGCCCCAGCATTTT.

The chain couples TRBV25-1 to TRBJ2-1, with D uncertain. The CDR3 sequence is 12 residues long. CDR1 MGHDK and CDR2 SYGVNS come from the germline V gene. V was cut by 6 bases and J by 6 bases, with 9 bases left in between. DNA for the CDR3: TGTGCCAGCAGGGGTCCGGCCAATGAGCAGTTCTTC. This codes for CASRGPANEQFF.

This clonotype has more than one count but fewer than ten. The chain carries TRBV7-9 and TRBJ2-7, with TRBD1 matching over 10 bases. Germline V CDR1 and CDR2: SEHNR, FQNEAQ (reference sequence). The CDR3 is 13 residues long. The ends lost 5 bases at V and 6 bases at J; junction bases unmatched: 4. CDR3 sequence (DNA): TGTGCCAGCAGCCCGTGGACAGGGGGCGAGCAGTACTTC. This gives the protein CASSPWTGGEQYF.

The J gene is TRBJ1-1, the V gene TRBV29-1; perhaps TRBD1 as D (5 bases). The CDR3 runs 14 residues. Germline CDR1 and CDR2: SQVTM and ANQGSEA. V dropped 2 bases and J dropped 1 base, with 11 bases sitting between them. This CDR3 is CSVERAGGNTEAFF. CDR3 bases: TGCAGCGTTGAACGGGCCGGGGGGAACACTGAAGCTTTCTTT.

This rearrangement joins TRBV5-1 to TRBJ2-1; D is ambiguous. Germline-derived CDR1 and CDR2 are SGHRS and YFSETQ. The CDR3 consists of 13 residues. Trimming pared 0 bases from V and 8 bases from J, leaving 9 bases between. CDR3 sequence reads: CASSLGISYEQFF. CDR3 bases: TGCGCCAGCAGCTTGGGAATTTCCTATGAGCAGTTCTTC.

The V call is TRBV7-2, the J call TRBJ2-5; 7 nucleotides match TRBD2. The CDR3 consists of 14 residues. CDR1 is SGHTA, CDR2 FQGNSA, per germline. V lost 5 bases to trimming and J lost 1 base; unmatched junction nucleotides: 4. The CDR3 DNA follows: TGTGCCAGCAGCCGGACTAGAACCCAAGAGACCCAGTACTTC. The encoded protein is CASSRTRTQETQYF.

J is TRBJ2-7 and V is TRBV20-1; D ambiguous. Germline V gene lookup returns CDR1 DFQATT and CDR2 SNEGSKA (reference sequence). CDR3 length: 14 amino acids. V shed 3 bases and J shed 2 bases, with 14 bases lying between them. CDR3 DNA sequence: TGCAGTGCTAGGCTCGGGCCGGGCCCCTACGAGCAGTACTTC. Translating gives CSARLGPGPYEQYF.

In this sample, this clonotype turned up once. The chain carries TRBV29-1 and TRBJ2-5, with D possibly matching TRBD1 (6 bases). Germline CDR1 SQVTM, CDR2 ANQGSEA. The ends were cut back, 4 bases at V and 4 bases at J, with 19 bases in the middle. The CDR3 loop spans 15 amino acids. CDR3 in amino acids: CSVGSLGAGGETQYF. CDR3 nucleotide sequence: TGCAGCGTTGGTAGCTTGGGGGCGGGTGGAGAGACCCAGTACTTC.

The rearrangement joins TRBV27 to TRBJ2-6; D uncertain. CDR1 is MNHEY and CDR2 is SMNVEV in the germline V gene (reference sequence). V lost 4 bases and J 2 bases, leaving 6 bases between the germline ends. The CDR3 extends over 14 amino acids. The CDR3, as DNA: TGTGCCAGCAGTTATATCACTGGGGCCAACGTCCTGACTTTC. Its protein is CASSYITGANVLTF.

The J gene is TRBJ2-3, the V gene TRBV19; D remains ambiguous. Germline CDR1 LNHDA, CDR2 SQIVND (reference sequence). This CDR3 is 15 amino acids long. The CDR3 bases are TGTGCAGTCTCTCGGGCCGCAACTAGCACAGATACGCAGTATTTT. Translation: CAVSRAATSTDTQYF.

The chain employs TRBV6-2 or TRBV6-3 and TRBJ1-2, with D unresolved. Germline loops: CDR1 MNHEY, CDR2 SVGEGT. Between the trimmed V and J ends, which lost 4 bases and 0 bases, there was a span of 21 bases. This CDR3 has 18 residues. CDR3 region: CASSSSPRHGGANYGYTF. CDR3 nucleotide sequence: TGTGCCAGCAGTTCCTCTCCCCGACATGGAGGAGCTAACTATGGCTACACCTTC.

The V and J genes are TRBV12-3 or TRBV12-4 and TRBJ1-1; D is possibly TRBD1 (5 bases). There are 13 residues in the CDR3. Trimming shortened V by 3 bases and J by 6 bases, and 11 bases separated the two germline ends. CDR3 sequence: CASSLVREAEAFF. The CDR3 DNA reads TGTGCCAGCAGTTTGGTCAGGGAGGCTGAAGCTTTCTTT.

This chain links TRBV5-8 with TRBJ2-3; TRBD1 agrees at 7 bases. V trimming: 4 bases; J trimming: 0 bases; junction bases outside the gene matches: 5. This CDR3 comprises 15 residues. Germline V gives CDR1 SGHTS, CDR2 YDEGEE. Written as DNA, the CDR3 is TGTGCCAGCAGCACGGGACAGTCTAGCACAGATACGCAGTATTTT. Protein product: CASSTGQSSTDTQYF. The full variable domain, with the rest looked up from reference TRBV5-8 and TRBJ2-3, is EAGVTQSPTHLIKTRGQQATLRCSPISGHTSVYWYQQALGLGLQFLLWYDEGEERNRGNFPPRFSGRQFPNYSSELNVNALELEDSALYLCASSTGQSSTDTQYFGPGTRLTVL.

The J gene is TRBJ1-4, the V gene TRBV29-1; D might be TRBD1 (5 bases). The CDR3 length is 14 residues. Trimming pared 7 bases from V and 4 bases from J, leaving 16 bases between. The V gene's germline CDR1 is SQVTM and CDR2 ANQGSEA. CDR3 in amino acids: CSAPPGHFNEKLFF. Written as DNA, the CDR3 is TGCAGCGCCCCACCCGGACACTTTAATGAAAAACTGTTTTTT.

In its sample, this clonotype was seen once. V gene TRBV7-2 combines with J gene TRBJ2-7; D assignment may be TRBD1 or TRBD2 (5 bases each). The germline gives CDR1 SGHTA, CDR2 FQGNSA. This CDR3 is 18 amino acids long. The V end lost 5 bases, the J end lost 2 bases, and 25 bases lay between the germline ends. DNA of the CDR3: TGTGCCAGCAGCCCAAGAATCGGGACGAGCTACATTCCCTACGAGCAGTACTTC. Translation: CASSPRIGTSYIPYEQYF.

As regards this clonotype: The conserved phenylalanine or tryptophan is not found at the CDR3 terminus, so this likely reflects a read error. V and J are TRBV29-1 and TRBJ1-1; D gene unclear. CDR3 size: 12 residues. V gave up 4 bases and J gave up 10 bases, with 16 bases separating them. CDR1 is SQVTM and CDR2 is ANQGSEA in the germline V gene. DNA of the CDR3: TGCAGCGTTGGACTCCCAGGTGGTGGAGCTTTCCTT. Translating it yields CSVGLPGGGAFL.

V gene TRBV6-2 or TRBV6-3 combines with J gene TRBJ1-1; D gene ambiguous. Germline V CDR1 and CDR2: MNHEY, SVGEGT. The CDR3 totals 11 residues. Trimming shortened V by 6 bases and J by 13 bases, and 15 bases separated the two germline ends. This CDR3 is CASSLSTGVFF. The DNA of the CDR3 is TGTGCCAGCAGCCTATCCACCGGGGTTTTCTTT.

The chain uses TRBV9 and TRBJ1-5; D may be TRBD1 (5 bases). The V end was cut by 3 bases, the J end by 6 bases, with 10 bases between. CDR3 length: 13 residues. The germline CDR1 and CDR2 sequences are SGDLS and YYNGEE. CDR3 DNA: TGTGCCAGCAGCGGCGGGGGTGGTCAGCCCCAGCATTTT. Amino acids: CASSGGGGQPQHF.

The chain joins TRBV5-1 to TRBJ1-2; D is unclear. The V gene lost 2 bases and the J gene lost 2 bases, with 13 bases spanning the gap. The CDR3 consists of 15 residues. From germline, CDR1 is SGHRS and CDR2 YFSETQ. The CDR3 coding sequence is TGCGCCAGCAGCTTAGGGAGTTTAGGGAACTATGGCTACACCTTC. It yields the protein CASSLGSLGNYGYTF.

The V gene is TRBV20-1, the J gene TRBJ2-3, with 9 bases aligning to TRBD2. After removal of 0 bases from V and 6 bases from J, the junction contained 7 bases not matched to a gene. This CDR3 has 15 amino acids. Germline V gives CDR1 DFQATT, CDR2 SNEGSKA (reference sequence). Here the CDR3 reads CSARDASGIPDTQYF. DNA of the CDR3: TGCAGTGCTAGAGATGCTAGCGGGATCCCGGATACGCAGTATTTT.